This TCR beta chain was sequenced during a study of T-cell memory formation after mild COVID-19. Background on the study: Among the donors, TCR clusters were largely specific to each donor. Overall study results and limits: Mostly located in CM and EM were contracting CD4+ clones, with contracting CD8+ clones located in EMRA. A second wave expanding day 15 to 37 was CD4+-biased; contracting clones were balanced.

Points on this clonotype: What it binds is not known.

Barcoded TCR alpha and TCR beta cDNA libraries with UMIs came from 5'RACE using constant-segment primers. TCRdb reprocessed the 5' RACE reads with MiXCR, giving one entry per CDR3 protein. This table has about 320,000 distinct CDR3 sequences, around 15% appearing once. This receptor was taken from a man aged 18 to 29 who had mild COVID-19 (a few samples of this study predate the infection). Cell type and time point are not known. The sequenced material came from PBMCs or a T cell subset sorted from them (not recorded which).

The CDR3 coding sequence is TGTGCCAGCAGCAAGGGTCCGGGGGTCCACCAAGAGACCCAGTACTTC. This translates into CASSKGPGVHQETQYF. The chain couples TRBV11-2 to TRBJ2-5, with D maybe TRBD2 (6 bases). CDR1 and CDR2 from the germline V gene are SGHAT and FQNNGV. The ends were cut back, 5 bases at V and 0 bases at J, with 16 bases in the middle. The length of the CDR3 is 16 residues.